This T cell receptor beta chain was sequenced in a study of regulatory T cells in long-lasting Graves disease. Time point specified: newly diagnosed GD, antithyroid drugs for less than 3 months. The authors made the TCR library using RNA they extracted from PBMCs. A word on this clonotype: Its target is not known.

Study results and limitations: The study found TRBV28, TRBJ1-2 and TRBJ2-5 favored in persistent disease.

CDR3-region Arm-PCR and iRepertoire HTBI primers produced the TCR beta libraries. Per the original data handling: Identified segments across samples numbered roughly 62 TRBV and over eleven TRBJ. Using its own MiXCR run on the multiplex PCR reads, TCRdb lists one record per CDR3 protein. These V and J calls rely on TCRdb rather than the paper's analysis. The profile shows about 330,000 distinct CDR3 sequences, 16% of them singletons. Trimming left V 4 bases short and J 1 base short, with 13 bases between. The CDR3 runs to 15 residues. Germline V gives CDR1 SNHLY, CDR2 FYNNEI. The same specimen was also included in a second study, on T cells in Graves' hyperthyroidism and ophthalmopathy.

The TCR was taken from a woman aged 18 to 35 with Graves disease. The sequencing used peripheral blood mononuclear cells (PBMCs), collected at new diagnosis, from a patient treated with antithyroid drugs. The rearrangement uses TRBV2 and TRBJ1-1; tentative D call: TRBD1 (6 bases). The CDR3, as DNA: TGTGCCAGCAGTGGGTCAGGGGCGGGGAACACTGAAGCTTTCTTT. This translates into CASSGSGAGNTEAFF.